This passage covers 14 T cell receptor beta chains from one sample sequenced in a study of patients and donors after allogeneic stem cell transplantation. A single record per CDR3 protein comes from TCRdb applying MiXCR to the RT-PCR reads. The sample records around 150,000 distinct CDR3 sequences, approximately 40% being singletons. The sample was blood, either unsorted or a sorted T cell fraction (not recorded which). The receptors originated from a human donor who was either an allogeneic HSCT recipient or a stem cell or donor lymphocyte infusion donor (not recorded which). It is not recorded whose cells these are; they may come from a transplant donor.

V is TRBV14 and J is TRBJ2-3; perhaps D is TRBD1 or TRBD2 (5 bases each). CDR1 and CDR2 from the germline V gene are SGHDN and FVKESK. The CDR3 totals 13 residues. V lost 4 bases and J lost 3, with 8 bases in between. CDR3 residues: CASSRGFTDTQYF. The CDR3 DNA reads as TGTGCCAGCAGCCGGGGGTTTACAGATACGCAGTATTTT.

This clonotype was observed at least ten times. The chain recombines TRBV5-1 with TRBJ1-1; 8 positions agree with TRBD1. V lost 3 bases to trimming and J lost 4 bases; unmatched junction nucleotides: 8. Germline-derived CDR1 and CDR2 are SGHRS and YFSETQ. The CDR3 sequence is 15 residues long. The CDR3 spells CASSYAMTGATEAFF. In nucleotides, the CDR3 is TGCGCCAGCAGCTATGCCATGACAGGGGCCACTGAAGCTTTCTTT.

The chain combines TRBV4-3 with TRBJ1-6; TRBD1 matches 9 bases. Germline V gives CDR1 LGHNA, CDR2 YSLEER. The J segment lost 7 bases and the V segment lost 4 bases, leaving 5 bases of the junction unmatched. CDR3 length: 15 amino acids. CDR3 sequence: CASSRTGGLNSPLHF. The CDR3 DNA follows: TGCGCCAGCAGCCGAACAGGGGGCCTCAATTCACCCCTCCACTTT.

This clonotype was recorded a few times. V gene TRBV20-1 combines with J gene TRBJ1-5, with 7 bases matching TRBD1. Germline CDR1 is DFQATT and CDR2 is SNEGSKA (reference sequence). J was trimmed by 0 bases and V by 6 bases; bases with no gene match: 8. This CDR3 spans 15 amino acids. CDR3 nucleotides: TGCAGTGCAGGACCCGGGACAGATAGCAATCAGCCCCAGCATTTT. Encoded protein: CSAGPGTDSNQPQHF.

This chain joins TRBV7-9 and TRBJ1-1; a possible D gene is TRBD1 (6 bases). Germline-derived CDR1 and CDR2 are SEHNR and FQNEAQ (reference sequence). This CDR3 contains 15 residues. Trimming pared 6 bases from V and 2 bases from J, leaving 16 bases between. This CDR3 is CASRATQGRNTEAFF. CDR3 nucleotide sequence: TGTGCCAGCAGAGCCACCCAGGGGCGAAACACTGAAGCTTTCTTT.

V is TRBV19 and J is TRBJ1-2, with 7 bases aligning to TRBD1. The CDR3 is 11 amino acids. The J segment lost 8 bases and the V segment lost 9 bases, leaving 6 bases of the junction unmatched. Per the germline V gene, CDR1 is LNHDA and CDR2 is SQIVND (reference sequence). CDR3 amino acids: CASRTGWGYTF. CDR3 DNA: TGTGCCAGCCGGACAGGATGGGGCTACACCTTC.

This clonotype was detected many times. The genes are TRBV3-1 and TRBJ1-4, with D possibly TRBD1 on 6 matching bases. V was pared by 4 bases and J by 8 bases, with 17 bases between. From germline, CDR1 is LGHDT and CDR2 YNNKEL (reference sequence). The CDR3 covers 15 residues. CDR3: CASSPPEGGKEKLFF. CDR3 nucleotides: TGTGCCAGCAGCCCCCCAGAAGGGGGGAAAGAAAAACTGTTTTTT.

V and J are TRBV12-3 or TRBV12-4 and TRBJ1-5, with unresolved D. The CDR3 is 16 residues long. Trimming took off 7 bases at V and 4 bases at J, with 20 bases between the two ends. In DNA, the CDR3 is TGTGCCAGCACCCTGGGGAGAACCTTTGGTAATCAGCCCCAGCATTTT. Translated: CASTLGRTFGNQPQHF.

This clonotype appeared a few times. V and J are TRBV28 and TRBJ1-2; D might be TRBD1 (6 bases). This CDR3 spans 14 amino acids. Germline V gene sequence: CDR1 MDHEN, CDR2 SYDVKM. V lost 6 bases and J lost 8, with 19 bases in between. The CDR3 region has the DNA TGTGCCAGCAGCCTAGGGGGGAGGACTAGCGGCTACACCTTC. It encodes CASSLGGRTSGYTF.

The genes are TRBV9 and TRBJ2-5; 9 nucleotides align to TRBD1. CDR1 is SGDLS and CDR2 is YYNGEE in the germline V gene. The ends lost 4 bases at V and 6 bases at J; junction bases unmatched: 4. This CDR3 contains 13 residues. The CDR3 nucleotides read TGTGCCAGCAGCACGACAGGGGGGAAGACCCAGTACTTC. Its translation is CASSTTGGKTQYF.

This clonotype was counted between two and nine times. The rearrangement links TRBV29-1 to TRBJ1-1; perhaps TRBD1 as D (5 bases). The ends were cut back, 6 bases at V and 2 bases at J, with 13 bases in the middle. The CDR3 runs to 13 residues. The germline V gene encodes CDR1 SQVTM and CDR2 ANQGSEA. Here the CDR3 reads CSVAGTTNTEAFF. Written as DNA, the CDR3 is TGCAGCGTGGCAGGGACCACCAACACTGAAGCTTTCTTT.

This clonotype was detected a few times. The V call is TRBV5-1, the J call TRBJ2-2, with 11 bases identical to TRBD1. J gave up 3 bases and V 4 bases, and 2 bases lay outside the gene matches. Looked up from germline, CDR1 is SGHRS and CDR2 is YFSETQ. The CDR3 spans 15 residues. CDR3 DNA sequence: TGCGCCAGCAGCCCGGACAGGGGGCACACCGGGGAGCTGTTTTTT. Translation gives CASSPDRGHTGELFF.

This clonotype was seen a handful of times. This chain connects TRBV20-1 to TRBJ1-5; D uncertain. Looked up from germline, CDR1 is DFQATT and CDR2 is SNEGSKA (reference sequence). V lost 1 base, J lost 0 bases, and 10 bases lay in between. This CDR3 region has 15 residues. CDR3 bases: TGCAGTGCTAGAGCGGGCAATCCTAGCAATCAGCCCCAGCATTTT. Encoded protein: CSARAGNPSNQPQHF.

The J gene is TRBJ2-3, the V gene TRBV14, with a possible D match to TRBD2 (6 bases). The V end was cut by 0 bases, the J end by 6 bases, with 13 bases between. Germline-derived CDR1 and CDR2 are SGHDN and FVKESK. The CDR3 consists of 15 residues. The chain's CDR3 is CASSQDGRGWDTQYF. CDR3 nucleotide sequence: TGTGCCAGCAGCCAAGATGGGCGGGGTTGGGATACGCAGTATTTT.